This T cell receptor beta chain emerged from a study of OX40 agonist ivuxolimab in advanced cancers. Describing the broader study: The costimulatory receptor OX40 (CD134) was targeted by ivuxolimab, a fully human IgG2 agonistic monoclonal antibody. Prior anti-PD-1, anti-PD-L1 or anti-CTLA-4 therapy was permitted, and checkpoint inhibitors had been received by about 44% of dose-escalation patients. The paper describes the monotherapy dose-escalation part (N = 52 patients) of the phase I trial of ivuxolimab. Intravenous ivuxolimab was administered to patients every 2 weeks at six dose levels: 0.01, 0.1, 0.3, 1.5, 3 and 10 mg/kg. The purpose of peripheral TCRbeta sequencing was to test whether ivuxolimab changed TCR sequence diversity and led to clonal T-cell expansion. Partial responses occurred in three dose-escalation patients, of whom one had hepatocellular carcinoma and two had cutaneous melanoma. In the dose-escalation cohort, around four fifths of patients were male, and the mean age was roughly 60 years, with a range of 23 to 79. Of the 50 to 55 patients in dose escalation, 19 had hepatocellular carcinoma, approximately 15 had melanoma, 9 had renal cell carcinoma and 9 had head and neck cancer.

Genomic DNA was extracted from sorted cells for sequencing of the TCRbeta CDR3 region. The immunoSEQ Assay was used for sequencing of TCRbeta CDR3 regions. Drawn from immuneACCESS, this table holds only the in-frame rearrangements with V and J called that TCRdb kept. Clones are partly lost; checked studies trace under half to an unresolved V gene and leave the rest unexplained. Recorded for this sample are more than 10,000 clones; 80% to 90% of them occurred a single time. The ten largest clonotypes hold around 45% of the sample. Patients with a history of autoimmune disease or receiving systemic immunosuppression were excluded from the trial. Peripheral blood for TCR sequencing was collected from all dose cohorts at baseline, on cycle 4 day 1, and on cycle 7 day 1. The samples were drawn from a first-in-human, open-label, multicenter phase I dose-escalation trial of ivuxolimab. Adults with locally advanced or metastatic head and neck squamous cell, hepatocellular, melanoma or renal cell carcinoma were enrolled in the trial. CD4+ and CD8+ T cells were sorted separately from peripheral blood before TCR sequencing.

Overall study outcomes, separate from this receptor: The antigen specificity of the peripheral T cells that underwent clonal expansion was not determined. After ivuxolimab, expanded clones were on average more numerous among CD8+ T cells than among CD4+ T cells. At doses from 0.1 to 3.0 mg/kg, clonal expansion was seen in both CD4+ and CD8+ blood T cells between baseline and week 6. Low levels of normalized T-cell clonal expansion were also seen in some patients who did not respond. In the 0.1-3.0 mg/kg groups, partial responders were among the patients with the lowest normalized peripheral clonal expansion, particularly in CD8+ T cells.

Regarding this clone: Which antigen it targets is not known. Within one base of it there is no much larger clone, and no base qualities were kept.

Based on the germline V gene (reference sequence), the CDR1 and CDR2 sequences are MNHEY and SMNVEV. Counted from cysteine to phenylalanine, this CDR3 has 15 amino acids. Just the 45-base CDR3 DNA is kept, in frame starting at base 1. V loses 6 bases, J loses 4 bases, and the germline ends lie 18 bases apart. Sequencing used CD4+ or CD8+ T cells sorted from blood, obtained in a trial of the OX40 agonist ivuxolimab. This chain is built from TRBV27 and TRBJ1-2, with the D gene uncertain. This sequence originates from an adult with an advanced solid tumor such as melanoma, head and neck, liver or kidney cancer. The DNA sequence follows: TGTGCCAGCAGCTCCGGCGGAGGGCTCGGCTATGGCTACACCTTC. Its protein product is CASSSGGGLGYGYTF.